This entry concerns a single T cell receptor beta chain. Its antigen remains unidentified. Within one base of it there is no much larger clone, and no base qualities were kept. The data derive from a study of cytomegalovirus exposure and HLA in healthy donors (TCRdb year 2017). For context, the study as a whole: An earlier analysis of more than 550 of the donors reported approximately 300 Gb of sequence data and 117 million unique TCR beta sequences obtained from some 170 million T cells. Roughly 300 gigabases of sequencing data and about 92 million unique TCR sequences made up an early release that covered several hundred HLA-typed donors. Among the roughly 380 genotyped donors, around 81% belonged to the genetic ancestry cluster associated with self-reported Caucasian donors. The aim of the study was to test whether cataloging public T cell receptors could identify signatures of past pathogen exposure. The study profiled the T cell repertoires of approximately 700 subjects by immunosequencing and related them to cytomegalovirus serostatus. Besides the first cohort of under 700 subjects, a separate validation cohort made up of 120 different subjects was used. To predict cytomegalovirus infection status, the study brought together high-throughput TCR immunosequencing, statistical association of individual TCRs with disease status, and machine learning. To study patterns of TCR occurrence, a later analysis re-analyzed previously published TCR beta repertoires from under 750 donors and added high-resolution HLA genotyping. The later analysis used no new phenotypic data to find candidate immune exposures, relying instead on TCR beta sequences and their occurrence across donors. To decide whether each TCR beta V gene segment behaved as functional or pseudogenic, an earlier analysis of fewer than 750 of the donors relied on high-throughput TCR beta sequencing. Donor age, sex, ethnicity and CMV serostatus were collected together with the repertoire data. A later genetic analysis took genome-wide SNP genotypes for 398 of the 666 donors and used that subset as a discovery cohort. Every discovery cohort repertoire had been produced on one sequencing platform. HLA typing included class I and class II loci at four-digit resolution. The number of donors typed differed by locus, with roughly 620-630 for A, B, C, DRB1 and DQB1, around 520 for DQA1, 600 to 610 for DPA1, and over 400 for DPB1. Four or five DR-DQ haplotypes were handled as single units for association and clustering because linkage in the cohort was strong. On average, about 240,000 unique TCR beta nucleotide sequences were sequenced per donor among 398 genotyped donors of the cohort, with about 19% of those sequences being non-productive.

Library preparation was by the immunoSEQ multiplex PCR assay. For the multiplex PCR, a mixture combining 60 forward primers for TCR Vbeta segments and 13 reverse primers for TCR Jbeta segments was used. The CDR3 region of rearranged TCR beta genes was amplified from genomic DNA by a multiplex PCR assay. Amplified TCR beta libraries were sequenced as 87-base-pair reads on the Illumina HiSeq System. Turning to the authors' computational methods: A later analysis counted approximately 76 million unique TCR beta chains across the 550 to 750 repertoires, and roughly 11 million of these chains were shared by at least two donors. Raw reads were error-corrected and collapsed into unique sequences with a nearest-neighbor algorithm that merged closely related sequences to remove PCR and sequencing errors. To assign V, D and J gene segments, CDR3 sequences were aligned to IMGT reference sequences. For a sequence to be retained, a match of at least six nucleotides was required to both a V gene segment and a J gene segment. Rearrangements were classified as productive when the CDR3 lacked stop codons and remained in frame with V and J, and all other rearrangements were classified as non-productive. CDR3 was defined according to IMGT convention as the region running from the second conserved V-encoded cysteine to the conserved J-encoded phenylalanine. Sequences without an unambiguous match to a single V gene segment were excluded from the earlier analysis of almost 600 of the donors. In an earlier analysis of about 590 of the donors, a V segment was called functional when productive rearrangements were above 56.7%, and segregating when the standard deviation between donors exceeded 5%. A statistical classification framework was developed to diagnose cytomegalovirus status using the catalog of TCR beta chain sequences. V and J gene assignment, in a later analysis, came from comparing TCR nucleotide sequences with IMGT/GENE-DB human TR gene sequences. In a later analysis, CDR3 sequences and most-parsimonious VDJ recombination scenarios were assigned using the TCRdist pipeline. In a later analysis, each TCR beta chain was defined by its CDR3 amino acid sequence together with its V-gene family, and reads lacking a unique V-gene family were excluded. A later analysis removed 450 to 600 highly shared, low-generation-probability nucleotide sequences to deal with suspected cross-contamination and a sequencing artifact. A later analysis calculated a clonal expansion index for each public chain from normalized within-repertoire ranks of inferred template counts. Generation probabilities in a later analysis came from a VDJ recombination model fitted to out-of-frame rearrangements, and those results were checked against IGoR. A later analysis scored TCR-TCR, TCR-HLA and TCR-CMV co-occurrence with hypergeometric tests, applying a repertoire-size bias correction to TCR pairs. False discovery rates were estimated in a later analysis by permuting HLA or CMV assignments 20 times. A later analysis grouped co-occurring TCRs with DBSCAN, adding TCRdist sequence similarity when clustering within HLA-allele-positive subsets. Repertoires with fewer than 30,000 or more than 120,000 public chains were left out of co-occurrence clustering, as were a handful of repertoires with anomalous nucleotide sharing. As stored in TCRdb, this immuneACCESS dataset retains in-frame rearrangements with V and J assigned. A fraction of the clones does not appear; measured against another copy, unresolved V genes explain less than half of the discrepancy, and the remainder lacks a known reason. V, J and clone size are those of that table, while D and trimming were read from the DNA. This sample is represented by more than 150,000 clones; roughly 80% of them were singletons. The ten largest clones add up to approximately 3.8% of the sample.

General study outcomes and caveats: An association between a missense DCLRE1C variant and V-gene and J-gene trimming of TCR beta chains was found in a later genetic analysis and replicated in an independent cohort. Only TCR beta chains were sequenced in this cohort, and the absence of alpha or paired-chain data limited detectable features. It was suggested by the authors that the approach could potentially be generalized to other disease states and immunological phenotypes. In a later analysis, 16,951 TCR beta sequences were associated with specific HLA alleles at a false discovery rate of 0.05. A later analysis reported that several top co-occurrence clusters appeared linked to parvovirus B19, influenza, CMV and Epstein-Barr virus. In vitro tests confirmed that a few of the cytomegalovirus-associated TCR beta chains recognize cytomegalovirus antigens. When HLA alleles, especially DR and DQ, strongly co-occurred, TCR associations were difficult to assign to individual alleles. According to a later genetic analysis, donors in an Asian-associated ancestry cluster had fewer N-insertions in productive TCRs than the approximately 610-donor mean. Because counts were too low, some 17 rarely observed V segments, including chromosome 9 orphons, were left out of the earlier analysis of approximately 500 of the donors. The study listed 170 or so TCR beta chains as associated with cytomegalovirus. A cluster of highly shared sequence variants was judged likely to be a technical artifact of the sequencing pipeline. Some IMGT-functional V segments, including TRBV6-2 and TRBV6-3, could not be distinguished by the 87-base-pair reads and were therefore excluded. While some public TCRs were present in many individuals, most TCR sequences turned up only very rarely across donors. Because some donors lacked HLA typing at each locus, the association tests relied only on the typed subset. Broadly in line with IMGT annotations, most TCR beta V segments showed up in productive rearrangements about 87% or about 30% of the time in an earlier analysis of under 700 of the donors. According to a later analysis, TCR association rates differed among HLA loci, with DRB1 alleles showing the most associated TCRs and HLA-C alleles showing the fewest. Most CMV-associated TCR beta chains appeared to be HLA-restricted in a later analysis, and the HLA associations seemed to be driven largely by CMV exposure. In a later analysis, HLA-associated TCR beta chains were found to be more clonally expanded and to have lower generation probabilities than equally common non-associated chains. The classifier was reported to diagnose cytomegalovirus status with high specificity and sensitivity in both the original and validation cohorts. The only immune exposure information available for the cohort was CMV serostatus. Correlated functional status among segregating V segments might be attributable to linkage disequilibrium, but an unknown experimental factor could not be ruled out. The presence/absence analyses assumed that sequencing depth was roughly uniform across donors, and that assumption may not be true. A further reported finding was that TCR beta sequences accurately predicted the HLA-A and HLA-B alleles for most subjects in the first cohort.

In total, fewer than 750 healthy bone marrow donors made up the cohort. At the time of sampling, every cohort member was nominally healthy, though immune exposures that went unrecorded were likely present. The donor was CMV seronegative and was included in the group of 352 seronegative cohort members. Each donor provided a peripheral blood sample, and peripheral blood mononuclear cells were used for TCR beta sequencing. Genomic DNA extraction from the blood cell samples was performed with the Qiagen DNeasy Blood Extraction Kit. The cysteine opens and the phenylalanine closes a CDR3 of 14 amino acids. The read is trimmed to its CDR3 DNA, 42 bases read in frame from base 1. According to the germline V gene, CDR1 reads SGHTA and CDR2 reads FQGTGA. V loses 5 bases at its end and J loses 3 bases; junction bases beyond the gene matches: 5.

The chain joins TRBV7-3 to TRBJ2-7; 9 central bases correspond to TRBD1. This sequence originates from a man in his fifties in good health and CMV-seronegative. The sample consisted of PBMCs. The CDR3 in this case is CASSLGTGFYEQYF. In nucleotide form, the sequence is TGTGCCAGCAGCCTAGGGACAGGGTTCTACGAGCAGTACTTC.